The 27 T cell receptor beta chains reported below all come from one sample, sequenced in a study of patients and donors after allogeneic stem cell transplantation. TCRdb re-called the RT-PCR reads through MiXCR, storing one row per CDR3 protein. The data show 800,000 to 1,000,000 distinct CDR3 sequences, with over 15% seen just once and approximately 5.9% held by the top ten. Sequencing used blood, either unsorted or a sorted T cell fraction (not recorded which). The receptors originated from a human donor who was either an allogeneic HSCT recipient or a stem cell or donor lymphocyte infusion donor (not recorded which). It is not recorded whose cells these are; they may come from a transplant donor.

The V gene is TRBV20-1, the J gene TRBJ2-1, with 11 bases lining up with TRBD2. CDR1 is DFQATT, CDR2 SNEGSKA, per germline (reference sequence). The trim removed 7 bases at V and 2 bases at J, leaving 4 bases unmatched. This CDR3 is built from 14 residues. CDR3 sequence (DNA): TGCAGTGGAGAGGGACTAGCGGCCTACAATGAGCAGTTCTTC. Residues: CSGEGLAAYNEQFF.

The chain uses TRBV4-1 and TRBJ2-7; tentatively, D is TRBD2 (6 bases). Germline CDR1 reads MGHRA; CDR2 reads YSYEKL. This CDR3 is built from 14 residues. V lost 6 bases and J 5 bases, leaving 17 bases between the germline ends. The CDR3 sequence is CASSYTLASDEQYF. CDR3 DNA sequence: TGCGCCAGCAGTTATACTCTAGCGTCTGACGAGCAGTACTTC.

This sequence joins TRBV4-1 and TRBJ2-7, with D possibly matching TRBD2 (6 bases). The CDR3 contains 16 residues. Germline values: CDR1 MGHRA, CDR2 YSYEKL. V dropped 0 bases and J dropped 3 bases, with 15 bases sitting between them. DNA of the CDR3: TGCGCCAGCAGCCAAGATCCCTGGGACTGGGACTACGAGCAGTACTTC. Its translation: CASSQDPWDWDYEQYF.

This chain uses TRBV12-3 or TRBV12-4 with TRBJ2-5; no clear D gene. Trimming removed 5 bases from V and 7 bases from J, with 14 bases in between. The CDR3 spans 13 residues. The DNA for the CDR3 is TGTGCCAGCAGTAGAGTAGTAGTGGCGACCCAGTACTTC. Translated: CASSRVVVATQYF.

The chain links TRBV11-1 to TRBJ2-3; 9 nucleotides match TRBD1. Per the germline V gene, CDR1 is SGHAT and CDR2 is FQDESV (reference sequence). Trimming removed 4 bases from V and 0 bases from J; junction bases left unmatched: 11. There are 18 residues in the CDR3. For the CDR3, the DNA is TGTGCCAGCAGCTCCCCGAAGAGGGGACAGGGTAGCACAGATACGCAGTATTTT. This encodes CASSSPKRGQGSTDTQYF.

This rearrangement joins TRBV27 to TRBJ2-1; D not certain. The germline V and J ends were trimmed by 2 bases and 8 bases, with 10 bases remaining between them. The CDR3 contains 13 residues. Germline CDR1 MNHEY, CDR2 SMNVEV (reference sequence). The CDR3 sequence is CASSLNGYDEQFF. Written as DNA, the CDR3 is TGTGCCAGCAGTTTAAACGGTTATGATGAGCAGTTCTTC.

This chain connects TRBV6-5 to TRBJ2-4; a possible D gene is TRBD1 (5 bases). This CDR3 contains 15 residues. V lost 2 bases and J 0 bases, leaving 8 bases between the germline ends. Germline values: CDR1 MNHEY, CDR2 SVGAGI. DNA for the CDR3: TGTGCCAGCAGTTACCCCCAGGGAGCCAAAAACATTCAGTACTTC. This codes for CASSYPQGAKNIQYF.

The CDR3 coding sequence is TGTGCCAGCAGCCCCCTTAACCCGGGACGGAGCATCAATGAAGCTTTCTTT. The encoded protein is CASSPLNPGRSINEAFF. The gene calls are TRBV5-6 and TRBJ1-1; D is possibly TRBD1 (5 bases). Germline V gene lookup returns CDR1 SGHDT and CDR2 YYEEEE. The CDR3 sequence is 17 residues long. The ends were cut back, 4 bases at V and 7 bases at J, with 26 bases in the middle.

The V and J genes are TRBV6-5 and TRBJ1-1; weak D call: TRBD1 (6 bases). Trimming shortened V by 2 bases and J by 8 bases, and 15 bases separated the two germline ends. The CDR3 contains 14 residues. Germline V gene sequence: CDR1 MNHEY, CDR2 SVGAGI. The CDR3 DNA follows: TGTGCCAGCAGTTACCACAGGGAGGGGAAGGAAGCTTTCTTT. It yields the protein CASSYHREGKEAFF.

The chain employs TRBV2 and TRBJ2-1; no reliable D call. Trimming left V 8 bases short and J 4 bases short, with 9 bases between. The CDR3 sequence is 12 residues long. Germline CDR1 is SNHLY and CDR2 is FYNNEI. The CDR3 DNA is TGTGCCAGCGTAGCAACTTACAATGAGCAGTTCTTC. Its protein product is CASVATYNEQFF.

The chain recombines TRBV6-2 or TRBV6-3 with TRBJ1-2, with D uncertain. The CDR3 length is 13 residues. Germline V gene lookup returns CDR1 MNHEY and CDR2 SVGEGT. With 2 bases removed from V and 4 bases from J, the gap between germline ends came to 8 bases. The chain's CDR3 is CASSYEGRYGYTF. CDR3 DNA: TGTGCCAGCAGTTACGAGGGCCGCTATGGCTACACCTTC.

This sequence joins TRBV11-3 and TRBJ2-1, with D perhaps TRBD2 (6 bases). Trimming pared 1 base from V and 6 bases from J, leaving 10 bases between. The length of the CDR3 is 14 residues. Looked up from germline, CDR1 is SGHNT and CDR2 is YENEEA. The CDR3 nucleotides are TGTGCCAGCAGCTTAGGGGGGGATATCAATGAGCAGTTCTTC. This codes for CASSLGGDINEQFF. Looking up the rest from reference TRBV11-3 and TRBJ2-1 gives the full variable domain: EAGVVQSPRYKIIEKKQPVAFWCNPISGHNTLYWYLQNLGQGPELLIRYENEEAVDDSQLPKDRFSAERLKGVDSTLKIQPAELGDSAVYLCASSLGGDINEQFFGPGTRLTVL.

The rearrangement links TRBV20-1 to TRBJ2-7; 9 bases are shared with TRBD2. V was pared by 5 bases and J by 3 bases, with 8 bases of the junction left unmatched. Germline-derived CDR1 and CDR2 are DFQATT and SNEGSKA (reference sequence). CDR3 size: 14 residues. The DNA of the CDR3 is TGCAGTGCTTACCCGAGCGGGAGGAACTACGAGCAGTACTTC. It encodes CSAYPSGRNYEQYF.

For the CDR3, the DNA is TGTGCCAGCAGCTTGCGACAGCCGACCTACGAGCAGTACTTC. Its translation: CASSLRQPTYEQYF. The rearrangement links TRBV5-6 to TRBJ2-7; TRBD1 might be the D (5 bases). CDR1 and CDR2 (germline): SGHDT, YYEEEE. The V and J ends lost 1 base and 2 bases respectively, with 10 bases between them. This CDR3 region has 14 residues.

This clonotype was seen only a few times. Here the CDR3 DNA reads TGTGCCAGCAGTTACTTATCGGCAGGGATGGGTTATGGCTACACCTTC. This codes for CASSYLSAGMGYGYTF. The chain combines TRBV6-5 with TRBJ1-2; D is possibly TRBD1 (5 bases). The V end was cut by 1 base, the J end by 5 bases, with 17 bases between. The CDR3 loop spans 16 amino acids. Per germline, CDR1 MNHEY and CDR2 SVGAGI.

This chain links TRBV12-3 or TRBV12-4 with TRBJ2-7, with TRBD1 identical over 9 bases. The CDR3 has 15 residues. The V and J ends lost 0 bases and 5 bases, in that order; junction bases with no gene match: 5. CDR3 protein: CASSLAGTGYDEQYF. Here the CDR3 DNA reads TGTGCCAGCAGTTTAGCCGGGACAGGGTACGACGAGCAGTACTTC.

V gene TRBV12-3 or TRBV12-4 combines with J gene TRBJ2-1, with D unresolved. The CDR3 has 11 residues. Trimming removed 6 bases at V and 8 bases at J, with 8 bases between. The DNA of the CDR3 is TGTGCCAGCAGGGATTTCTATGAGCAGTTCTTC. Amino acid sequence: CASRDFYEQFF.

The genes are TRBV11-2 and TRBJ2-1; unclear D gene. Germline assignment: CDR1 SGHAT and CDR2 FQNNGV. Trimming stripped 5 bases from V and 10 bases from J, with 12 bases between. The CDR3 contains 12 residues. The CDR3 loop is CASSTRSEEQFF. CDR3 sequence (DNA): TGTGCCAGCAGCACCAGGTCCGAAGAGCAGTTCTTC.

This clonotype was seen only a few times. The rearrangement joins TRBV12-3 or TRBV12-4 to TRBJ2-1; perhaps TRBD2 as D (5 bases). The CDR3 runs to 16 residues. V dropped 4 bases and J dropped 4 bases, with 17 bases sitting between them. CDR3 protein: CASSSRTRLLYNEQFF. The CDR3 DNA is TGTGCCAGCAGTTCGCGAACTAGGCTCCTTTACAATGAGCAGTTCTTC.

This clonotype occurred many times. A junction end diverges from the germline sequence, so it may reflect a read error. CDR3 nucleotides: TGTGCCAGCAGCTTAGGACAACTTAACTATGGCTACACCTTC. Amino acids: CASSLGQLNYGYTF. The V call is TRBV12-3 or TRBV12-4, the J call TRBJ1-2; the D gene is possibly TRBD1 (5 bases). This CDR3 has 14 amino acids.

CDR3 in DNA: TGTGCCAGCGGATCGGGGGGGCTAGGCTACACCTTC. This gives the protein CASGSGGLGYTF. V is TRBV9 and J is TRBJ1-2, with D maybe TRBD1 (6 bases). Germline values: CDR1 SGDLS, CDR2 YYNGEE. Trimming removed 7 bases at V and 8 bases at J, with 15 bases between. This CDR3 region has 12 residues.

In DNA form, the CDR3 reads TGTGCCAGCAGCCCCCCGTTCTACAATGAGCAGTTCTTC. Amino acid sequence: CASSPPFYNEQFF. The chain employs TRBV7-8 and TRBJ2-1; D unresolved. Germline V gene sequence: CDR1 SGHVS, CDR2 FQNEAQ. The CDR3 is made up of 13 amino acids. Deletions cut 5 bases from V and 3 bases from J, with 8 bases between.

This clonotype was counted a few times. The chain's CDR3 is CASSLTGYGRETQYF. The CDR3 nucleotides are TGTGCCAGCAGTCTGACGGGTTATGGGCGAGAGACCCAGTACTTC. This sequence joins TRBV12-3 or TRBV12-4 and TRBJ2-5; D is uncertain. The CDR3 consists of 15 residues. V lost 5 bases to trimming and J lost 4 bases, with 17 bases between them.

The rearrangement joins TRBV6-5 to TRBJ2-3; possibly TRBD1 for D (6 bases). V lost 3 bases and J 9 bases, leaving 22 bases between the germline ends. The CDR3 consists of 16 residues. Germline V CDR1 and CDR2: MNHEY, SVGAGI. CDR3 DNA: TGTGCCAGCAGTTATGGACAGACAAACAACTTAGGCACGCAGTATTTT. Translating gives CASSYGQTNNLGTQYF.

This clonotype was counted only a few times. The chain is built from TRBV7-2 and TRBJ2-7, with TRBD2 matching over 7 bases. With 4 bases clipped from V and 0 bases from J, the junction kept 6 bases outside the gene matches. CDR1 and CDR2 from the germline V gene are SGHTA and FQGNSA. The CDR3 has 15 amino acids. The CDR3 DNA reads TGTGCCAGCAGCTCGTTCCGGACTAGCTCCTACGAGCAGTACTTC. Translated: CASSSFRTSSYEQYF.

The chain links TRBV5-4 to TRBJ2-1; a possible D gene is TRBD1 (6 bases). CDR3 length: 15 amino acids. The V and J ends lost 0 bases and 12 bases respectively, with 19 bases between them. Germline values: CDR1 SGHNT, CDR2 YYREEE (reference sequence). CDR3 in DNA: TGTGCCAGCAGCTTGGTCGGCAGGGGAACAATGGGGCAGTTCTTC. This encodes CASSLVGRGTMGQFF.

This clonotype appeared a few times. The chain employs TRBV4-1 and TRBJ2-2; D is undetermined. CDR3 length equals 13 residues. The ends were cut back, 3 bases at V and 6 bases at J, with 8 bases in the middle. The germline CDR1 and CDR2 sequences are MGHRA and YSYEKL. The CDR3 reads CASSQRGAGELFF. The CDR3 bases are TGCGCCAGCAGCCAGCGTGGGGCCGGGGAGCTGTTTTTT.